The source of this TCR beta chain is a study of CD8 T cells in ankylosing spondylitis. Study results and limitations: Reactive arthritis synovial fluid and blood previously showed some of these motif variants. What appeared characteristic of ankylosing spondylitis blood was a TCR beta motif of under 10 highly homologous variants.

The germline CDR1 and CDR2 sequences are SGDLS and YYNGEE. The CDR3 has 15 residues. Trimming removed 0 bases at V and 3 bases at J, with 13 bases between. Concerning this clonotype: The antigen is not known.

Library preparation for TCR beta used quantitative 5'-RACE with molecular barcodes. A single record per CDR3 protein comes from TCRdb applying MiXCR to the 5' RACE reads. The sample contains 200,000 to 250,000 distinct CDR3 sequences, more than 9% of which appear only once. Material for sequencing was blood, either unsorted or a sorted T cell fraction (not recorded which). The clonotype originates from a male donor with ankylosing spondylitis or in good health (not recorded which). The J gene is TRBJ2-7, the V gene TRBV9, with D possibly being TRBD1 (5 bases). This CDR3 reads CASSVGGQGSYEQYF. CDR3 DNA: TGTGCCAGCAGCGTAGGTGGGCAGGGAAGCTACGAGCAGTACTTC.